The source of this TCR beta chain is a study of cytomegalovirus exposure and HLA in healthy donors. CDR1 is SEHNR and CDR2 is FQNEAQ in the germline V gene (reference sequence). V lost 11 bases, J lost 2 bases, and 8 bases stayed unmatched. This CDR3 is built from 13 residues. Primers included in the PCR were 60 Vbeta and 13 Jbeta primers. Repertoires were generated with immunoSEQ multiplex PCR, while TCRdb's copy carries only in-frame clones and drops some. Recorded here are approximately 50,000 clones; the top ten clones represent 2.3%. The clonotype comes from a female donor in good health and CMV-seronegative. Sequenced: PBMCs. This sequence joins TRBV7-9 and TRBJ2-5; 7 positions match TRBD2. CDR3 loop: CAASSGTQETQYF. The CDR3 nucleotides read TGTGCCGCCTCTAGCGGTACTCAAGAGACCCAGTACTTC.